This T cell receptor beta chain was recorded in a study of shared clonotypes between healthy human individuals. Profiled with immunoSEQ multiplex PCR; TCRdb holds only in-frame clones, not every one. The sample lists about 510,000 clones, roughly 85% occurring once. This clone was detected ten times or more. V was cut by 2 bases and J by 2 bases, with 12 bases left in between. This CDR3 has 15 residues. In germline, CDR1 is KGHSH, CDR2 LQKENI. J is TRBJ1-2 and V is TRBV18; D not resolved. The origin of this receptor is a woman between 40 and 50 years old in good health. Some clones in this sample may be carry-over from other donors' samples. The sample consisted of PBMCs. CDR3 in DNA: TGTGCCAGCTCACCAATAGGCACGAAGAACTATGGCTACACCTTC. This codes for CASSPIGTKNYGYTF.